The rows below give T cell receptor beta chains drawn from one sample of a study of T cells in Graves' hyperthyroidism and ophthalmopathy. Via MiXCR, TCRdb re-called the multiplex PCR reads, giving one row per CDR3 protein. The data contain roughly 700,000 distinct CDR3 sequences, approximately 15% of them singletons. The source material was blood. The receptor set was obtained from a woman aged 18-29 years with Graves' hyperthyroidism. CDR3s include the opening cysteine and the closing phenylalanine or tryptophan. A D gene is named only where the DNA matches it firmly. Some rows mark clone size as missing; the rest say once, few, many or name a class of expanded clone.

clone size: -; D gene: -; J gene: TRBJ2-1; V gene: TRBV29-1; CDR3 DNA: TGCAGCGTTACTAAGTACAATGAGCAGTTCTTC; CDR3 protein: CSVTKYNEQFF
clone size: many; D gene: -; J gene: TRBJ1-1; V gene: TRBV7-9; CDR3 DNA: TGTGCCAGCAGCCGCGCAGGGGAGGGCACTGAAGCTTTCTTT; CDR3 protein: CASSRAGEGTEAFF
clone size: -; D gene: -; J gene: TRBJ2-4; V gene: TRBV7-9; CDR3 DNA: TGTGCCAGCAGCATTACAGGGTCTTCGGCCAAAAACATTCAGTACTTC; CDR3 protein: CASSITGSSAKNIQYF
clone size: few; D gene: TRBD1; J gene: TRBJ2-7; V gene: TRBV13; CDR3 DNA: TGTGCCAGCAGCTTGGGGACAGTCGTCTACGAGCAGTACTTC; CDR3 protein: CASSLGTVVYEQYF
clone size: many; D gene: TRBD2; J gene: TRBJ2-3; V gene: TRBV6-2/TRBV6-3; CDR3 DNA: TGTGCCAGGCCCATCGGACTAGCGGGAGTACCAGATACGCAGTATTTT; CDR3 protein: CARPIGLAGVPDTQYF
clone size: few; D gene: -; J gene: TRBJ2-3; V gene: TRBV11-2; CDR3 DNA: TGTGCCAGCAGAAGGGCCCCAGATACGCAGTATTTT; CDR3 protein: CASRRAPDTQYF
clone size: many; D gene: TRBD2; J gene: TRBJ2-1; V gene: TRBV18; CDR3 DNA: TGTGCCAGCTCACCTCGGGCTAGCGGGAATGAGCAGTTCTTC; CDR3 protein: CASSPRASGNEQFF
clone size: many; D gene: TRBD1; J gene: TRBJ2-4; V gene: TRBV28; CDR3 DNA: TGTGCCAGCAGGGGGGACAGGGAATATGGAGACATTCAGTACTTC; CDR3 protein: CASRGDREYGDIQYF
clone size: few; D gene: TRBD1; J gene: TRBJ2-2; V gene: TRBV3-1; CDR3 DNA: TGTGCCAGCAGCCAAATAGGACAGGGACACACCGGGGAGCTGTTTTTT; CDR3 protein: CASSQIGQGHTGELFF
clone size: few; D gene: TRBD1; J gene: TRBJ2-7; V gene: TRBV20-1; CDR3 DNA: TGCAGTGCTAGAGCCGGGACAGCTTACGAGCAGTACTTC; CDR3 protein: CSARAGTAYEQYF
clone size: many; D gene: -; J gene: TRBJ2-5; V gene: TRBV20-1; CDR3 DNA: TGCAGTGCGACCCGGGACGGGAGAGAGACCCAGTACTTC; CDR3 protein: CSATRDGRETQYF
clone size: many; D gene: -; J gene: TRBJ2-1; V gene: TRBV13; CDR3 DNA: TGTGCCAGCAGCCCGCGGGGCAGAAGGTCCTACAATGAGCAGTTCTTC; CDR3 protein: CASSPRGRRSYNEQFF
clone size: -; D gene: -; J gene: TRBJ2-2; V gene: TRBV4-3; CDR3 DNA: TGCGCCAGCAGCCAAGATTACTCCACCACCGGGGAGCTGTTTTTT; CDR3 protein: CASSQDYSTTGELFF
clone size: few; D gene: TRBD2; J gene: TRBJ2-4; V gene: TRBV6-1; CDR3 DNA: TGTGCCAGCAGTTTACGGGGGGTGGCCAAAAACATTCAGTACTTC; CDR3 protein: CASSLRGVAKNIQYF